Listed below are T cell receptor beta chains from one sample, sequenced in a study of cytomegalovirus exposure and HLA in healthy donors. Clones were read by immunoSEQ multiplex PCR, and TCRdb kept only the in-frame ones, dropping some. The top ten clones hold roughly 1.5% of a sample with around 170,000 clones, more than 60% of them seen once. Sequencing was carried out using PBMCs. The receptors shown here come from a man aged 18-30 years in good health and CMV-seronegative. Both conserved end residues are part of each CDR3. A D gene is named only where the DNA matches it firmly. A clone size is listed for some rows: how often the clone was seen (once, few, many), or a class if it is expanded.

cdr3_nt: TGTGCCAGTAGTAGAGGGGGTCCCAGTACGAACACTGAAGCTTTCTTT
cdr3_aa: CASSRGGPSTNTEAFF
cdr3_length: 16
v_call: TRBV19
j_call: TRBJ1-1
clone_size: few
d_call: .

cdr3_nt: TGTGCCAGCAGCGGGGGAACCACCGATACGCAGTATTTT
cdr3_aa: CASSGGTTDTQYF
cdr3_length: 13
v_call: TRBV6-1
j_call: TRBJ2-3
clone_size: once
d_call: .

cdr3_nt: TGCGCCAGCAGCCCCCAAGGGAGATCGAACACCGGGGAGCTGTTTTTT
cdr3_aa: CASSPQGRSNTGELFF
cdr3_length: 16
v_call: TRBV4-3
j_call: TRBJ2-2
clone_size: .
d_call: .

cdr3_nt: TGTGCCATCAGGCGGACAGGTCGGGACACAGATACGCAGTATTTT
cdr3_aa: CAIRRTGRDTDTQYF
cdr3_length: 15
v_call: TRBV10-3
j_call: TRBJ2-3
clone_size: .
d_call: TRBD1

cdr3_nt: TGCGTCAGCAGCCCTTCGGACAGGGCCCACGAGCAGTACTTC
cdr3_aa: CVSSPSDRAHEQYF
cdr3_length: 14
v_call: TRBV4-3
j_call: TRBJ2-7
clone_size: .
d_call: TRBD1

cdr3_nt: TGTGCCAGCAGCCAATCCCCCGGGGCCGGGGGGGACAATGAGCAGTTCTTC
cdr3_aa: CASSQSPGAGGDNEQFF
cdr3_length: 17
v_call: TRBV4-2
j_call: TRBJ2-1
clone_size: .
d_call: TRBD2

cdr3_nt: TGTGCCAGCAGCTTAGCCACTCCCCGCTTTGGCACAGATACGCAGTATTTT
cdr3_aa: CASSLATPRFGTDTQYF
cdr3_length: 17
v_call: TRBV7-9
j_call: TRBJ2-3
clone_size: few
d_call: .

cdr3_nt: TGTGCCAGTAGTATGGGGACAGGGAGGTACGAGCAGTACTTC
cdr3_aa: CASSMGTGRYEQYF
cdr3_length: 14
v_call: TRBV19
j_call: TRBJ2-7
clone_size: .
d_call: TRBD1

cdr3_nt: TGTGCCAGCAGTTACTCGTTAGGAACAGGGAAAACTGAAGCTTTCTTT
cdr3_aa: CASSYSLGTGKTEAFF
cdr3_length: 16
v_call: TRBV6-5
j_call: TRBJ1-1
clone_size: once
d_call: .

cdr3_nt: TGTGCCAGCAGCTACGAGGGGGGGGCCTACAATGAGCAGTTCTTC
cdr3_aa: CASSYEGGAYNEQFF
cdr3_length: 15
v_call: TRBV9
j_call: TRBJ2-1
clone_size: .
d_call: .

cdr3_nt: TGTGCCAGCAGCTTAGTACTAGCGGGCCTAAAAGAGACCCAGTACTTC
cdr3_aa: CASSLVLAGLKETQYF
cdr3_length: 16
v_call: TRBV7-8
j_call: TRBJ2-5
clone_size: .
d_call: TRBD2

cdr3_nt: TGCGCCAGCAGCCAACTAGGGACAGGGGGGACTGAAGCTTTCTTT
cdr3_aa: CASSQLGTGGTEAFF
cdr3_length: 15
v_call: TRBV4-3
j_call: TRBJ1-1
clone_size: .
d_call: TRBD1

cdr3_nt: TGTGCCAGCAGCCGAGACAGGTCGGGTAGTTCACCCCTCCACTTT
cdr3_aa: CASSRDRSGSSPLHF
cdr3_length: 15
v_call: TRBV9
j_call: TRBJ1-6
clone_size: .
d_call: .

cdr3_nt: TGTGCCAGCAGCCAAGTTACTACGGGACTAGCGGGAGGGGAGCAGTTCTTC
cdr3_aa: CASSQVTTGLAGGEQFF
cdr3_length: 17
v_call: TRBV4-2
j_call: TRBJ2-1
clone_size: .
d_call: TRBD2

cdr3_nt: TGTGCCAGCAGTTATCGGCAGGGCTACGAGCAGTACTTC
cdr3_aa: CASSYRQGYEQYF
cdr3_length: 13
v_call: TRBV6-5
j_call: TRBJ2-7
clone_size: .
d_call: .

cdr3_nt: TGTGCCAGCAGGGCCTCCGGCAATCAGCCCCAGCATTTT
cdr3_aa: CASRASGNQPQHF
cdr3_length: 13
v_call: TRBV6-8
j_call: TRBJ1-5
clone_size: .
d_call: .

cdr3_nt: TGTGCCTGGAGTGAGGGGGCGCCGACTGAAGCTTTCTTT
cdr3_aa: CAWSEGAPTEAFF
cdr3_length: 13
v_call: TRBV30
j_call: TRBJ1-1
clone_size: few
d_call: TRBD1

cdr3_nt: TGTGCCAGCAGCCATGGAGGGACGGCGAGCTATGGCTACACCTTC
cdr3_aa: CASSHGGTASYGYTF
cdr3_length: 15
v_call: TRBV7-9
j_call: TRBJ1-2
clone_size: .
d_call: .

cdr3_nt: TGTGCCAGTAGTATGGGCCAGCCGAATAACTATGGCTACACCTTC
cdr3_aa: CASSMGQPNNYGYTF
cdr3_length: 15
v_call: TRBV19
j_call: TRBJ1-2
clone_size: once
d_call: .

cdr3_nt: TGTGCCAGCAGTCGTCCCCAAGCGGGAGTGACCGGGGAGCTGTTTTTT
cdr3_aa: CASSRPQAGVTGELFF
cdr3_length: 16
v_call: TRBV27
j_call: TRBJ2-2
clone_size: once
d_call: TRBD2

cdr3_nt: TGTGCCAGCAGTGGGGCCCCTCTAGCTGAGCAGTACTTC
cdr3_aa: CASSGAPLAEQYF
cdr3_length: 13
v_call: TRBV6-1
j_call: TRBJ2-7
clone_size: .
d_call: .